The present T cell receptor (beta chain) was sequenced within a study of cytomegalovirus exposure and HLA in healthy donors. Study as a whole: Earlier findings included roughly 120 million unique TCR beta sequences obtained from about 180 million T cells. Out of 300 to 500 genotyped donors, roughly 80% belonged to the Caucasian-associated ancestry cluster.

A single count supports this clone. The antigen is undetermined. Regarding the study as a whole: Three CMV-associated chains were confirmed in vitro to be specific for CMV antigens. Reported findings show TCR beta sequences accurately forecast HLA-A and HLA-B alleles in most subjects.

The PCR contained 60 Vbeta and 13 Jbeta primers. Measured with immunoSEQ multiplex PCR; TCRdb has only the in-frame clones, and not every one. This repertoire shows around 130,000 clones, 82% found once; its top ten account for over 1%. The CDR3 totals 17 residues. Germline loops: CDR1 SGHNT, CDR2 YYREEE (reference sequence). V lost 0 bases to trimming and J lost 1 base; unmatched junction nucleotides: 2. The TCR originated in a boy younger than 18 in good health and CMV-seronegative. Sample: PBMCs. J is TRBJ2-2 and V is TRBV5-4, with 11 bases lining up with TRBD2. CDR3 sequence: CASSLGGTSGNTGELFF. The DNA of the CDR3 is TGTGCCAGCAGCTTGGGGGGGACTAGCGGGAACACCGGGGAGCTGTTTTTT.